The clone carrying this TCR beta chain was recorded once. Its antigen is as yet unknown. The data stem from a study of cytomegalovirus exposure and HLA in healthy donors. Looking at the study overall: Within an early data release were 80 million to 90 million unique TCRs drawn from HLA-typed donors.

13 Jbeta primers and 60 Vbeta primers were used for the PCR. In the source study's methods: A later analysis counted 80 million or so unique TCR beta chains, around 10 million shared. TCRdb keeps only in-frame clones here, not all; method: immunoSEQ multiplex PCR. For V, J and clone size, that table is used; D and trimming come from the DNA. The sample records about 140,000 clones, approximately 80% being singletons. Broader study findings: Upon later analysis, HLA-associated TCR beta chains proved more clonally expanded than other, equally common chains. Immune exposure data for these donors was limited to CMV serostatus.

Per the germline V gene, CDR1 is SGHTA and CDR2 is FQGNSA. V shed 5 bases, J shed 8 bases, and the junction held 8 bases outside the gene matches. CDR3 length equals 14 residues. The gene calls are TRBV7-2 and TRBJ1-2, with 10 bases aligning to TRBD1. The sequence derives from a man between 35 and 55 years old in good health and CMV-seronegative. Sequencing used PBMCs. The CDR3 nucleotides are TGTGCCAGCAGCAAGGACAGGGGGGTTCTGGGCTACACCTTC. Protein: CASSKDRGVLGYTF.